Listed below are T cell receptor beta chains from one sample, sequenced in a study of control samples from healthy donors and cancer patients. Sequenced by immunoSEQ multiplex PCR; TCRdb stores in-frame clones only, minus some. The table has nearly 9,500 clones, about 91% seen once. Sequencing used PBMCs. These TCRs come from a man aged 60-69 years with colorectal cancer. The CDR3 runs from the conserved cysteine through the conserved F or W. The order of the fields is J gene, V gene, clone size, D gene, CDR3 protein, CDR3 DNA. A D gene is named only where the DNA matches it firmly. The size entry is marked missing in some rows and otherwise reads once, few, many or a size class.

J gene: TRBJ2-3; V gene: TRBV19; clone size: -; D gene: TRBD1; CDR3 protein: CASSIKTGAYSTDTQYF; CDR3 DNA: TGTGCCAGTAGTATAAAAACAGGGGCGTATAGCACAGATACGCAGTATTTT
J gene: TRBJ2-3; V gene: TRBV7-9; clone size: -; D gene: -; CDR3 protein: CASSLVLARADTQYF; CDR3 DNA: TGTGCCAGCAGCTTGGTGCTAGCGCGGGCAGATACGCAGTATTTT
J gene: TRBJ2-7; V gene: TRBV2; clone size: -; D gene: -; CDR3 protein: CASSGVQGGEQYF; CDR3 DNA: TGTGCCAGCAGTGGGGTCCAGGGGGGAGAGCAGTACTTC
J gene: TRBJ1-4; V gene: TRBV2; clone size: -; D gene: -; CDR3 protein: CASMDNNEKLFF; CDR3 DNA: TGTGCCAGCATGGACAATAATGAAAAACTGTTTTTT
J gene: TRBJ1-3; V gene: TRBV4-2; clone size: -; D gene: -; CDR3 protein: CASSQDPGGLGNTIYF; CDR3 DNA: TGTGCCAGCAGCCAAGACCCAGGAGGGCTGGGAAACACCATATATTTT
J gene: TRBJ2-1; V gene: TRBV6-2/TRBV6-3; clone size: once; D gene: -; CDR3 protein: CASSYYPGGQFF; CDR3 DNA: TGTGCCAGCAGTTACTACCCTGGGGGGCAGTTCTTC
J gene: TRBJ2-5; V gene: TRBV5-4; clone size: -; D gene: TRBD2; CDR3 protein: CASSTPGLAGGWETQYF; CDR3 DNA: TGTGCCAGCAGCACACCGGGACTAGCGGGGGGATGGGAGACCCAGTACTTC
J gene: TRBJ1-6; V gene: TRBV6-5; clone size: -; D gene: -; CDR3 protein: CASSTSDNSPLHF; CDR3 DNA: TGTGCCAGCAGCACCAGCGATAATTCACCCCTCCACTTT
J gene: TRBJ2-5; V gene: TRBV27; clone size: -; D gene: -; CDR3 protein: CASSQRGARETQYF; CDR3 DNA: TGTGCCAGCAGCCAGCGTGGGGCTCGAGAGACCCAGTACTTC
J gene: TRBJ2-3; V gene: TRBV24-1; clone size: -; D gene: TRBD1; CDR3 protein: CATSEDRGADTQYF; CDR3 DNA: TGTGCCACCAGTGAGGACAGGGGGGCAGATACGCAGTATTTT
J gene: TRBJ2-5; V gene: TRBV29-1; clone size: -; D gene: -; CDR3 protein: CSVGGGTSRETQYF; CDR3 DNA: TGCAGCGTTGGAGGGGGGACCTCACGGGAGACCCAGTACTTC
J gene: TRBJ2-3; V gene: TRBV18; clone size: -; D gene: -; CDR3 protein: CASSPPIPLSTDTQYF; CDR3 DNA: TGTGCCAGCTCACCACCGATACCTCTTAGCACAGATACGCAGTATTTT
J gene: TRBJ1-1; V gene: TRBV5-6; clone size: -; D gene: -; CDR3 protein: CASSPAFQTTEAFF; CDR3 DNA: TGTGCCAGCTCACCGGCCTTCCAGACCACTGAAGCTTTCTTT
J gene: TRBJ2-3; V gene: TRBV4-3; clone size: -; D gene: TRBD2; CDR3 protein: CASSQDFSAGGDTQYF; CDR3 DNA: TGCGCCAGCAGCCAAGATTTTAGTGCGGGGGGAGATACGCAGTATTTT
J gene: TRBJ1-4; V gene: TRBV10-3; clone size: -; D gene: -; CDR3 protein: CAHKGGNDEKLFF; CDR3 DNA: TGTGCCCACAAGGGGGGCAATGATGAAAAACTGTTTTTT
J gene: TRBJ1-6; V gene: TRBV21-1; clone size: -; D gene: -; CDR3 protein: CASNSPLHF; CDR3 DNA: TGTGCCAGCAATTCACCCCTCCACTTT
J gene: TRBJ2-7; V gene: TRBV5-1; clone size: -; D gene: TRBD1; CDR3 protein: CASSPRQGSYEQYF; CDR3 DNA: TGCGCCAGCAGCCCGCGACAGGGCTCCTACGAGCAGTACTTC
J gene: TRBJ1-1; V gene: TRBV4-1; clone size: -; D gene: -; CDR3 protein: CASSQSALSTEAFF; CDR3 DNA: TGCGCCAGCAGCCAATCCGCCCTCAGCACTGAAGCTTTCTTT
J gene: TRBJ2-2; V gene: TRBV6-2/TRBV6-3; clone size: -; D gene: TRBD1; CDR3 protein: CASSYSGWDRINTGELFF; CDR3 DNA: TGTGCCAGCAGTTACTCTGGATGGGACAGGATTAACACCGGGGAGCTGTTTTTT
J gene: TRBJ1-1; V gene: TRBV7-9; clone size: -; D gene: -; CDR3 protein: CASSLGGVRTEAFF; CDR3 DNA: TGTGCCAGCAGCTTAGGTGGGGTACGCACTGAAGCTTTCTTT
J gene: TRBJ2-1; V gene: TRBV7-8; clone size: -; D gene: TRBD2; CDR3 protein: CASGRSGGTQFF; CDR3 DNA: TGTGCCAGCGGGCGTAGCGGGGGGACACAGTTCTTC
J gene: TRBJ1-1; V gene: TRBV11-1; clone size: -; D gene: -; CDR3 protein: CASSFLGSNTEAFF; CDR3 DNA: TGTGCCAGCAGCTTCCTCGGGTCCAACACTGAAGCTTTCTTT
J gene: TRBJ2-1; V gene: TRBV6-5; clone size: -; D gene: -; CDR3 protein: CASCEQATYNEQFF; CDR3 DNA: TGTGCCAGCTGCGAGCAGGCCACATACAATGAGCAGTTCTTC
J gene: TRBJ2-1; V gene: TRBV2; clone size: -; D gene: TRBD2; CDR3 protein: CASLPWASGGHEQFF; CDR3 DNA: TGTGCCAGCCTTCCCTGGGCTAGCGGGGGTCATGAGCAGTTCTTC
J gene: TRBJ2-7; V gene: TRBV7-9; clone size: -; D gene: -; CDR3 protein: CASSLVTGPYEQYF; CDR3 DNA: TGTGCCAGCAGCTTAGTTACAGGGCCCTACGAGCAGTACTTC
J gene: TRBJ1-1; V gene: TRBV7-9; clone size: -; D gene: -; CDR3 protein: CASSSWGVSNTEAFF; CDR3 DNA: TGTGCCAGCAGCTCCTGGGGAGTCTCGAACACTGAAGCTTTCTTT
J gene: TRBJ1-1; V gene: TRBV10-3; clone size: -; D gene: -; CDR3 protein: CAISSTAMNTEAFF; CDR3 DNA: TGTGCCATCTCCTCGACAGCCATGAACACTGAAGCTTTCTTT
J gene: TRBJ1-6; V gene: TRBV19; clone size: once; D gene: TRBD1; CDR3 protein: CASSPLAGGSSPLHF; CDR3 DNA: TGTGCCAGTAGTCCCCTGGCAGGGGGTTCTTCACCCCTCCACTTT
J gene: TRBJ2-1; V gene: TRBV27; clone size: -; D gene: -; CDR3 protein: CASSSRIYEQFF; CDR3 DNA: TGTGCCAGCAGCTCCCGAATCTATGAGCAGTTCTTC
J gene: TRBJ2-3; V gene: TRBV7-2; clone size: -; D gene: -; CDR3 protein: CASSFLARAATDTQYF; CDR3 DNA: TGTGCCAGCAGCTTTCTTGCCAGGGCCGCCACAGATACGCAGTATTTT
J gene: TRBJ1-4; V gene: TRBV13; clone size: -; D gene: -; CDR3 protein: CASSSTLQGRKNEKLFF; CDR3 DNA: TGTGCCAGCAGCTCCACCCTTCAGGGACGGAAGAATGAAAAACTGTTTTTT
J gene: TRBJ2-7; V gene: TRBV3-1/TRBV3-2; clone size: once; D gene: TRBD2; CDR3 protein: CASALRGIYEQYF; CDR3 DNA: TGTGCCAGCGCGTTGCGGGGGATCTACGAGCAGTACTTC
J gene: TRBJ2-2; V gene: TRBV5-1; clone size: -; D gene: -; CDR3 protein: CASRINTGELFF; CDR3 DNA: TGCGCCAGCAGGATCAACACCGGGGAGCTGTTTTTT
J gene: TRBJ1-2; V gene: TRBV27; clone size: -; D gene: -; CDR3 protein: CASSANLWGDGGYTF; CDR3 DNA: TGTGCCAGCAGTGCAAACTTATGGGGAGATGGCGGCTACACCTTC
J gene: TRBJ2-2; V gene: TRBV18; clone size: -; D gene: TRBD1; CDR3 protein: CASSSWDSYTGELFF; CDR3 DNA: TGTGCCAGCTCAAGCTGGGACAGCTACACCGGGGAGCTGTTTTTT
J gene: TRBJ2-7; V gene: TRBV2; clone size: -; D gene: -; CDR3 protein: CASSGVSSLGSYEQYF; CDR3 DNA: TGTGCCAGCAGTGGAGTATCGTCTCTTGGGAGCTACGAGCAGTACTTC
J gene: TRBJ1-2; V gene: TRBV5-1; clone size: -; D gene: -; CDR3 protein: CASSFDRIGGYTF; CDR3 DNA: TGCGCCAGCAGCTTCGACAGGATCGGGGGCTACACCTTC
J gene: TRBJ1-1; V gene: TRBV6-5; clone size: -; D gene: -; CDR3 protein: CASSYSGGTEAFF; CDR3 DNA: TGTGCCAGCAGTTACTCAGGGGGCACTGAAGCTTTCTTT
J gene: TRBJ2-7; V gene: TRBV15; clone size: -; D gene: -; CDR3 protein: CATSRAGPYEQYF; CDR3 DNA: TGTGCCACCAGCAGAGCGGGCCCCTACGAGCAGTACTTC
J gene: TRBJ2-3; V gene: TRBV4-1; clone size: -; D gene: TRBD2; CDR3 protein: CASSQPTSGGAGAQYF; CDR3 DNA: TGCGCCAGCAGCCAACCGACTAGCGGGGGGGCGGGTGCGCAGTATTTT
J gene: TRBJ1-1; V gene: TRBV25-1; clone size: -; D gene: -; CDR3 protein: CASSDTGKGTEAFF; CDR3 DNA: TGTGCCAGCAGTGATACAGGGAAGGGAACTGAAGCTTTCTTT